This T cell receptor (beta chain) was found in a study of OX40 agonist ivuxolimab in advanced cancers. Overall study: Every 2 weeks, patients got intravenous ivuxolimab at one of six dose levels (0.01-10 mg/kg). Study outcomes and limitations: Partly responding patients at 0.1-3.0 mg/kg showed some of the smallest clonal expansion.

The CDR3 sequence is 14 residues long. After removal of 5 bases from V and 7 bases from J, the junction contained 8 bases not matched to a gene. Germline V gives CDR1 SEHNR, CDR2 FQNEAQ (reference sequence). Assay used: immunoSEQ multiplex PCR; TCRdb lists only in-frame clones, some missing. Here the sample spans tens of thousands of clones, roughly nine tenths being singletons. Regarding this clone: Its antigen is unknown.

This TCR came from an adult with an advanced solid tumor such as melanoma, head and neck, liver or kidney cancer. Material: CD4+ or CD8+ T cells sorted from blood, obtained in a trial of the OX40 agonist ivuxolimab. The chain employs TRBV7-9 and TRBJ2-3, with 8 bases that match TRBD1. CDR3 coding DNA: TGTGCCAGCAGCCCCCGACAGGGGATCAATACGCAGTATTTT. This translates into CASSPRQGINTQYF.